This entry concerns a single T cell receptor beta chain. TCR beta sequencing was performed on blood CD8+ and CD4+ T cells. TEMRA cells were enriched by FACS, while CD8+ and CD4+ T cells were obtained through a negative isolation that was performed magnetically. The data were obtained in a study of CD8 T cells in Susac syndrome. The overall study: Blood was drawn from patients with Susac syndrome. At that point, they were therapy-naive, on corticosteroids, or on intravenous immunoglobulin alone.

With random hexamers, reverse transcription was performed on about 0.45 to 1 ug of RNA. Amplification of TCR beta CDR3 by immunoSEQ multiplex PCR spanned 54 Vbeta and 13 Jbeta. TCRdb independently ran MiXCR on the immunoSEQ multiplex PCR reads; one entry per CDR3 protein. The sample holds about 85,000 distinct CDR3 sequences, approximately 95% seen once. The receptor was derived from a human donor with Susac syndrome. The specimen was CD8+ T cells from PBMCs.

The CDR3 sequence: CASSLGQINQPQHF. The CDR3 nucleotides are TGTGCCAGCAGCCTCGGGCAGATCAATCAGCCCCAGCATTTT. The V call is TRBV2, the J call TRBJ1-5; D is uncertain. CDR1 is SNHLY and CDR2 is FYNNEI in the germline V gene. The CDR3 covers 14 residues. Trimming stripped 6 bases from V and 3 bases from J, with 12 bases between.